This TCR beta chain was recorded in a study of T cells in women clearing cervical HPV infection. About the study: Case blood drawn at lesion detection; control blood after infection cleared.

V lost 9 bases, J lost 4 bases, and 12 bases lay in between. Germline V gene sequence: CDR1 LNHDA, CDR2 SQIVND (reference sequence). This CDR3 is built from 12 residues. Study-wide results and caveats: Associations may precede or follow infection; HPV-specific or memory T cells were not isolated. Richness plus V gene abundances separated cases from controls with AUC 0.65 to 0.85.

With respect to this clone: Its antigen is undetermined. The read ends 3 residues shy of where the CDR3 ends; the end is completed using the germline J gene.

Profiled with immunoSEQ multiplex PCR; TCRdb holds only in-frame clones, not every one. Its table records about 31,000 clones. The chain uses TRBV19 and TRBJ1-1; tentative D call: TRBD1 (6 bases). Sequenced sample: blood buffy coat. This clonotype originated in a woman aged 18 to 75 with a cervical HPV16 infection that either progressed to CIN3+ or cleared (not recorded which). The sequenced part of the CDR3 DNA is TGTGCCAGCCGGAGAGGGGGCACTGAA. This sequence encodes CASRRGGTE. The CDR3 in its entirety is CASRRGGTEAFF.